The present TCR beta chain was sequenced within a study of human CD8 memory T cell subsets. Points from the study as a whole: Stem-like memory and precursor exhausted T cells had similarly high diversity, unlike effector memory cells.

With regard to this clonotype: Antigen: not known.

UMI-labeled 5' RACE produced the TCR beta libraries. In the original processing: Each library (TCR beta) contained from a few thousand up to about 18,000 functional CDR3 beta clonotypes. TCRdb derives one entry per CDR3 protein from the 5' RACE reads, leaving out DNA. These V and J calls rely on TCRdb rather than the paper's analysis. Its table records approximately 5,700 distinct CDR3 sequences. The germline V gene encodes CDR1 SNHLY and CDR2 FYNNEI. The CDR3 spans 12 residues. From duplicate vials of roughly 160,000 sorted CD8+ T cells per subset, RNA was isolated. The sequencing input was CD8+ T cells from PBMCs. The clonotype originates from a human donor in good health. The V and J genes are TRBV2 and TRBJ1-1. CDR3 in amino acids: CASSALNTEAFF.